This T cell receptor beta chain was captured in a study of T cells after yellow fever vaccination. On the study more broadly: When fractions had low cell numbers, they were prepared with SMART-Seq v4 Ultra Low Input. Regarding the study as a whole: Most primary-vaccination clones reappeared after the booster (around 95% CD4, roughly 90% CD8).

MiXCR was run by TCRdb on the 5' RACE reads, yielding one entry per CDR3 protein. The sample consists of 500,000 to 650,000 distinct CDR3 sequences, less than 20% of them appearing once. On this clonotype itself: The antigen remains undetermined. The junction does not match germline at one end; this may be a read error.

This CDR3 has 16 amino acids. Germline V CDR1 and CDR2: SGHRS, YFSETQ. Sequenced material: PBMCs, taken 5 to 6 days after the first yellow fever vaccination. The source of this sequence is a man in his late teens or twenties who received the YFV17D yellow fever vaccine. This chain uses TRBV5-1 with TRBJ2-5; TRBD2 matches at 15 bases. The CDR3 DNA follows: TGCGCCAGCAGCTTGCCAACGGGACTAGCGGGGGGCCCCCTCGACTTC. Amino acid sequence: CASSLPTGLAGGPLDF.